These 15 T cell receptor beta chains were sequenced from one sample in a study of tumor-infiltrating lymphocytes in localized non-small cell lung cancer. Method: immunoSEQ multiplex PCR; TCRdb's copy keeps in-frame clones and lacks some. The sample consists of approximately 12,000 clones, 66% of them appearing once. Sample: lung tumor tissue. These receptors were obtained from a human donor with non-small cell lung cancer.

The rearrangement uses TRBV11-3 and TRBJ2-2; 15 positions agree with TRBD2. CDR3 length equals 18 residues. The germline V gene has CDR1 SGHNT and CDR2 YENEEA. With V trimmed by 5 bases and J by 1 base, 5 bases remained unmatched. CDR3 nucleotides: TGTGCCAGCAGCGCCGGACTAGCGGGGGGGAAGAACACCGGGGAGCTGTTTTTT. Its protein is CASSAGLAGGKNTGELFF.

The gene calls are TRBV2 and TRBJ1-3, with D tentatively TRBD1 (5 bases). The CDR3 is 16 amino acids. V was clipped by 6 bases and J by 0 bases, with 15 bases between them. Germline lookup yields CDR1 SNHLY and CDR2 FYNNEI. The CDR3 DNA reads TGTGCCAGCAGAGCAGAGGGACGTATCTCTGGAAACACCATATATTTT. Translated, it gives CASRAEGRISGNTIYF.

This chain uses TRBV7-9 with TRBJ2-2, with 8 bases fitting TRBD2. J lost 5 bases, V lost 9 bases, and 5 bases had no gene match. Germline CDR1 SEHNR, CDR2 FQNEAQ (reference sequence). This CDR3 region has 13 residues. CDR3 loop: CASPGLVTGELFF. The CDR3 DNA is TGTGCCAGTCCGGGACTAGTAACCGGGGAGCTGTTTTTT.

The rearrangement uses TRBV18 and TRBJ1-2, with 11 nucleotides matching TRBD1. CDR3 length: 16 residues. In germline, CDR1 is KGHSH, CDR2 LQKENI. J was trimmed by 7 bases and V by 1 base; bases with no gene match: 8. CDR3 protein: CASSPQNTGTGGGYTF. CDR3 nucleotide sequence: TGTGCCAGCTCACCACAAAATACCGGGACAGGGGGTGGCTACACCTTC.

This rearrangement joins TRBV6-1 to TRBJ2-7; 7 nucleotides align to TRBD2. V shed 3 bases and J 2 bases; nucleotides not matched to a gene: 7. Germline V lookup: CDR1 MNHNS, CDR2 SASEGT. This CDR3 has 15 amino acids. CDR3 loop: CASSEVSGAAYEQYF. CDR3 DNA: TGTGCCAGCAGTGAGGTCAGCGGGGCCGCCTACGAGCAGTACTTC.

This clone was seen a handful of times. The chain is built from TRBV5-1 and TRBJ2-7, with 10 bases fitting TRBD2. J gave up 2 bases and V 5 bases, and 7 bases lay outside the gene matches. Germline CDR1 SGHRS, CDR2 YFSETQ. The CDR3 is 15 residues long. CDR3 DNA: TGCGCCAGCAGTCCACTCACTAGCGGGGCCTACGAGCAGTACTTC. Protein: CASSPLTSGAYEQYF.

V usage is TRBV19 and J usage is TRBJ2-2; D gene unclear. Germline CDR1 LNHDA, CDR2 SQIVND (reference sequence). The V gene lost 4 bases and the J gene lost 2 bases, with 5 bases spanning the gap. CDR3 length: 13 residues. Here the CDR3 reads CASSNPNTGELFF. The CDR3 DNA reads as TGTGCCAGTAGTAACCCCAACACCGGGGAGCTGTTTTTT.

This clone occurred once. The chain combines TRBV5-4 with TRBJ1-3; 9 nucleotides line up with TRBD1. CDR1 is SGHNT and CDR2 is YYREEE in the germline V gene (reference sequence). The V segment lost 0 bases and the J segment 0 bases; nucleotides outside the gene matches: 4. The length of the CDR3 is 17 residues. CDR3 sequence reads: CASSLGGTGLSGNTIYF. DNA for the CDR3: TGTGCCAGCAGCTTGGGGGGGACAGGGCTCTCTGGAAACACCATATATTTT.

CDR3 region: CASSGSSETQYF. In DNA form, the CDR3 reads TGTGCCAGCAGCGGGAGCTCAGAGACCCAGTACTTC. The rearrangement uses TRBV5-5 and TRBJ2-5, with a possible D match to TRBD2 (5 bases). The V and J ends lost 4 bases and 4 bases respectively, with 8 bases between them. Germline-derived CDR1 and CDR2 are SGHKS and YYEKEE (reference sequence). This CDR3 contains 12 residues.

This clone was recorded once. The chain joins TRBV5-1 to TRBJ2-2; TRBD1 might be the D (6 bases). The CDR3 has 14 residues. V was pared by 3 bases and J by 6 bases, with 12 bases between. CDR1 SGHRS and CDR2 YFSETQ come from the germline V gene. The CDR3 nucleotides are TGCGCCAGCAGCTACCAACAGGGTTCCGGGGAGCTGTTTTTT. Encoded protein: CASSYQQGSGELFF.

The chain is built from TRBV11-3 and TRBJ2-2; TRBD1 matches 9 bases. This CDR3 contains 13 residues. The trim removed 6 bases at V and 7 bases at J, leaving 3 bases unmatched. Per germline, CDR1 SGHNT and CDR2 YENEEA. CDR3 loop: CASSRTGDGELFF. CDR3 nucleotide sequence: TGTGCCAGCAGTCGGACAGGGGACGGGGAGCTGTTTTTT. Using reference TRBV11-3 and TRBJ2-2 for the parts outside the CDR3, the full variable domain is EAGVVQSPRYKIIEKKQPVAFWCNPISGHNTLYWYLQNLGQGPELLIRYENEEAVDDSQLPKDRFSAERLKGVDSTLKIQPAELGDSAVYLCASSRTGDGELFFGEGSRLTVL.

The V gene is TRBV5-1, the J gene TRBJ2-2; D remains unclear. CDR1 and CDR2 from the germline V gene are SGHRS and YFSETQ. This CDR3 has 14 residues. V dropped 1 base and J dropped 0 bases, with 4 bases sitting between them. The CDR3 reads CASSLFTNTGELFF. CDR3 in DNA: TGCGCCAGCAGCTTGTTCACGAACACCGGGGAGCTGTTTTTT.

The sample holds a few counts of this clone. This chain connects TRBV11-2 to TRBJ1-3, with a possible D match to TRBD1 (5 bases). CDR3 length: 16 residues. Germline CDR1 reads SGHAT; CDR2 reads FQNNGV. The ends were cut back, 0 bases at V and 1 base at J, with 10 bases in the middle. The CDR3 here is CASSLEGRRSGNTIYF. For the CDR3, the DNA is TGTGCCAGCAGCTTAGAGGGACGTCGGTCTGGAAACACCATATATTTT.

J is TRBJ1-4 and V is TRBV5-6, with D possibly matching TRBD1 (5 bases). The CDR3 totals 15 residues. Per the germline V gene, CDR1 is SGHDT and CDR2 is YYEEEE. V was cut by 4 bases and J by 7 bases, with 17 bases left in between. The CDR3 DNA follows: TGTGCCAGCAGCCCCCAGGGAAGGGGCGCTGAAAAACTGTTTTTT. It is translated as CASSPQGRGAEKLFF.

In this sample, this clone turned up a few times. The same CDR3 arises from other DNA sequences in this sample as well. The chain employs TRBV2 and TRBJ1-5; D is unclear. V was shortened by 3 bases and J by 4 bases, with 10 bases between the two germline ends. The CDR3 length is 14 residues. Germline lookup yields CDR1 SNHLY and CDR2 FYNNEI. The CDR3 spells CASSDRQLNQPQHF. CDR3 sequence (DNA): TGTGCCAGCAGTGACCGCCAGTTGAATCAGCCCCAGCATTTT.